These T cell receptor beta chains were read from a single sample in a study of blood T cell repertoires in COVID-19. Data came from immunoSEQ multiplex PCR; TCRdb stores just in-frame clones and leaves some out. Here the sample spans 270,000 or so clones, about 86% being singletons. Source material: PBMCs or T cells enriched from blood (not recorded which). All receptors come from a man aged 50 to 60 who had recovered from COVID-19. The CDR3 runs from the conserved cysteine through the conserved F or W. Each record gives: J gene, D gene, V gene, clone size, CDR3 DNA, CDR3 protein. The D gene is left open where the match is weak. Clone size is not always given. Where it is, it says once, few, many or a class for expanded clones.

J: TRBJ1-1; D: NA; V: TRBV28; size: NA; DNA: TGTGCCAGCAGCGGGCAGGACCGGGGCACTGAAGCTTTCTTT; CDR3: CASSGQDRGTEAFF
J: TRBJ2-2; D: TRBD1; V: TRBV2; size: NA; DNA: TGTGCCAGCAGCGAAGCCCTACAGGGGCCCGGGGAGCTGTTTTTT; CDR3: CASSEALQGPGELFF
J: TRBJ2-1; D: NA; V: TRBV28; size: NA; DNA: TGTGCCAGCATCAAACTCCTATCTCCTTACAATGAGCAGTTCTTC; CDR3: CASIKLLSPYNEQFF
J: TRBJ2-3; D: NA; V: TRBV18; size: once; DNA: TGTGCCAGCTCACCTTCCTCGCGGGATACGCAGTATTTT; CDR3: CASSPSSRDTQYF
J: TRBJ1-5; D: TRBD1; V: TRBV5-5; size: NA; DNA: TGTGCCAGCAGCGAACCTCCGGGACAGGTGGGGCCCCAGCATTTT; CDR3: CASSEPPGQVGPQHF
J: TRBJ2-3; D: TRBD2; V: TRBV9; size: NA; DNA: TGTGCCAGCAGCGTAGGGAGCGGGGTCGGCACAGATACGCAGTATTTT; CDR3: CASSVGSGVGTDTQYF
J: TRBJ2-3; D: TRBD2; V: TRBV9; size: NA; DNA: TGTGCCAGCAGCGTATGGCTAGCGGGGGTTGATACGCAGTATTTT; CDR3: CASSVWLAGVDTQYF
J: TRBJ1-3; D: NA; V: TRBV7-8; size: NA; DNA: TGTGCCAGCAGCTTAGCGCAGCGCGGAAACACCATATATTTT; CDR3: CASSLAQRGNTIYF
J: TRBJ2-7; D: NA; V: TRBV11-2; size: once; DNA: TGTGCCAGCAGCTTACAAGGACTATCCTCCTACGAGCAGTACTTC; CDR3: CASSLQGLSSYEQYF
J: TRBJ1-3; D: NA; V: TRBV6-5; size: NA; DNA: TGTGCCAGCAGTTATTCAGGGGCCGTCTCTGGAAACACCATATATTTT; CDR3: CASSYSGAVSGNTIYF
J: TRBJ2-7; D: NA; V: TRBV15; size: NA; DNA: TGTGCCACCAGCCGACGGAACTCAGGGGCTAAGTCGGGGGAGCAGTACTTC; CDR3: CATSRRNSGAKSGEQYF
J: TRBJ2-7; D: NA; V: TRBV5-1; size: NA; DNA: TGCGCCAGCAGCTACGGGTCGCCTCTTGTTTACGAGCAGTACTTC; CDR3: CASSYGSPLVYEQYF
J: TRBJ1-1; D: TRBD1; V: TRBV29-1; size: NA; DNA: TGCAGCGTTGATGATCCGGGACAGATGAGTGGCGCTTTCTTT; CDR3: CSVDDPGQMSGAFF
J: TRBJ1-4; D: NA; V: TRBV3-1/TRBV3-2; size: NA; DNA: TGTGCCAGCAGCCAAACAGGGAACACTAATGAAAAACTGTTTTTT; CDR3: CASSQTGNTNEKLFF
J: TRBJ2-7; D: NA; V: TRBV5-1; size: few; DNA: TGCGCCAGCAGCCTTCTTATACAGGGCTACGAGCAGTACTTC; CDR3: CASSLLIQGYEQYF
J: TRBJ1-1; D: NA; V: TRBV7-3; size: NA; DNA: TGTGCCAGCAGCTTAAGTGGGACTTTGAACACTGAAGCTTTCTTT; CDR3: CASSLSGTLNTEAFF
J: TRBJ1-1; D: NA; V: TRBV9; size: NA; DNA: TGTGCCAGCAGGCGGGGAGGGCCGAACACTGAAGCTTTCTTT; CDR3: CASRRGGPNTEAFF
J: TRBJ2-1; D: TRBD2; V: TRBV15; size: NA; DNA: TGTGCCACCAGCGGGACTAGCGGGAAAAAGCATGAGCAGTTCTTC; CDR3: CATSGTSGKKHEQFF
J: TRBJ2-1; D: NA; V: TRBV5-4; size: NA; DNA: TGTGCCACAACAATCGACTCGGGGCTAGCGAGGTTCTTC; CDR3: CATTIDSGLARFF
J: TRBJ2-7; D: TRBD2; V: TRBV28; size: NA; DNA: TGTGCCAGCAGCCCTAGCGGGCTTTCCTACGAGCAGTACTTC; CDR3: CASSPSGLSYEQYF
J: TRBJ1-1; D: NA; V: TRBV5-8; size: NA; DNA: TGTGCCAGCAGCTTTTCGGGACTAACCAACACTGAAGCTTTCTTT; CDR3: CASSFSGLTNTEAFF
J: TRBJ2-3; D: NA; V: TRBV13; size: NA; DNA: TGTGCCAGCAGCCCGCCACTAGGGACAGATACGCAGTATTTT; CDR3: CASSPPLGTDTQYF
J: TRBJ1-1; D: NA; V: TRBV7-9; size: NA; DNA: TGTGCCAGCAGCCAGTATGCTCTGAACACTGAAGCTTTCTTT; CDR3: CASSQYALNTEAFF
J: TRBJ1-3; D: NA; V: TRBV5-1; size: once; DNA: TGCGCCAGCAGCTTAAACCCCGGATTCGAGGACACCATATATTTT; CDR3: CASSLNPGFEDTIYF
J: TRBJ1-4; D: NA; V: TRBV7-7; size: once; DNA: TGTGCTAGCAGCCCTCGTTTTGACTCCATCCTAGTAGCTAATGAAAAACTGTTTTTT; CDR3: CASSPRFDSILVANEKLFF
J: TRBJ2-2; D: NA; V: TRBV24-1; size: NA; DNA: TGTGCCACCCAGGGATCCGAGAACACCGGGGAGCTGTTTTTT; CDR3: CATQGSENTGELFF
J: TRBJ2-1; D: TRBD2; V: TRBV6-5; size: once; DNA: TGTGCCAGCGTGCGGGGGTCCTACAATGAGCAGTTCTTC; CDR3: CASVRGSYNEQFF
J: TRBJ2-3; D: TRBD2; V: TRBV11-3; size: few; DNA: TGTGCCAGCAGCTTAGGGGGACTAGCGGGGGCAGATACGCAGTATTTT; CDR3: CASSLGGLAGADTQYF